The entry below gives a single T cell receptor beta chain sequence along with its context. Its target is unknown. Clones were sequenced by immunoSEQ multiplex PCR, and TCRdb holds only the in-frame ones, with some missing. The sample has around 100,000 clones; around 90% are singletons. This specimen belongs to a study of T cell responses to AZD1222 COVID-19 vaccine. Study outcomes and limitations: A mostly white British donor set with more females was recruited, and clonal diversity was possibly underestimated. All repertoire sampling was performed exclusively after the peak T cell response. It was only a handful of AZD1222 recipients who were seropositive at baseline.

The sample was peripheral blood, taken on day 0 of AZD1222 vaccination. The receptor comes from an adult in good health.

CDR3 region: CASSKALSGLAYTF. The CDR3 DNA is TGTGCCAGCAGCAAAGCGCTTTCGGGGCTGGCCTACACCTTC. The gene calls are TRBV21-1 and TRBJ1-2. TRBV21-1 is a pseudogene. The CDR3 is made up of 14 amino acids.